This T cell receptor (beta chain) is from a study of shared clonotypes between healthy human individuals (dated by TCRdb to 2020 to 2021). General notes on the study: Two women and a few men aged 18 to 49 years were included in the cohort. For each donor, three plates each were used for CD4 naive and CD4 memory, two plates were used for CD8 naive, and one plate was used for CD8 memory. The study deeply sequenced blood TCR repertoires of 5 or 6 healthy adults to estimate repertoire size and the extent of clonotype sharing between individuals. Different laboratories and diverse techniques were used to prepare libraries and sequence TCR repertoires, to increase sequencing depth and limit assay-specific biases. Each donor's leukapheresis produced roughly between roughly 0.85 and 9 billion PBMCs.

Using the deep immunoSEQ assay, multiplex PCR amplified TCR CDR3 regions from genomic DNA. Extracted genomic DNA from each cell subset was distributed evenly across all wells of several immunoSEQ 96-well plates, and each plate was treated as a replicate. For sorted subsets, roughly 190 ng of genomic DNA, equivalent to 25,000 to 35,000 T cell genomes, went into each replicate PCR. The purified libraries were quantified using a Qubit 3.0 fluorometer, sized with a Bioanalyzer 2100, and then quantified again using the KAPA Library Quantification kit. Every immunoSEQ 96-well plate was sequenced on a separate single-read 150-cycle Illumina NextSeq 550 flow cell. The published analysis was carried out like this. Because the immunoSEQ output held only junctional sequences and lacked quality scores, the filtering could not match the filtering applied to full-length reads. Sequences were annotated with PyIR, a Python wrapper for IgBLAST v1.9, and V/J genes and CDR3 were assigned using IMGT germline references. Reads were filtered out if the reads had weak V/J assignments (E-value above 1e-6), no CDR3, stop codons, out-of-frame junctions, or ambiguous translated residues. V3J clonotypes were defined as sequences sharing the same inferred V gene, J gene, and CDR3 amino acid sequence. Percentage overlap between repertoires was computed as shared unique clonotypes divided by the size of the smaller repertoire. Repertoire richness was assessed with RTK rarefaction, the Chao1 estimator, and Recon v2.1 estimates of unobserved clonotypes. Generation probabilities were computed with OLGA for all TCRbeta clonotypes obtained by the gDNA method from a few donors. TCRdb re-hosts the immuneACCESS table, in-frame sequences only. Its copies lack some clones; in the studies checked, an unresolved V gene accounts for under half of them, and the cause for the rest is not known. Clone size and V and J calls were adopted from that table, with D and trimming inferred from the DNA. Here the sample has about 100,000 clones; around 65% occur a single time. Over 20% of the sample lies in the top ten.

Donors were healthy HIV-negative adults with no recently reported acute infections or vaccinations. Every donor was a Caucasian adult living in Nashville, Tennessee, USA. The CD8 memory samples were a combination of magnetically selected CD45RO+ cells and CCR7-negative CD45RA+ effector memory (TemRA) cells. After blood collection by leukapheresis, PBMCs were isolated using Ficoll-Histopaque density gradient centrifugation and then cryopreserved in the vapor phase of liquid nitrogen. Analytical flow cytometry was used to check the purity and quantity of each magnetically sorted T cell population. Each sorted fraction had its genomic DNA isolated and then quantified by UV absorbance on a Nanodrop 2000c. From cysteine to phenylalanine, the CDR3 is 13 amino acids long. Only the CDR3 DNA stays, 39 bases, in frame from base 1. V is shortened by 8 bases, J by 4 bases, and the region joining them spans 12 bases. CDR1 and CDR2, looked up from the germline V gene, are MNHNS and SASEGT.

The research as a whole found: Incomplete sequencing was indicated by rarefaction of sorted-subset datasets, despite the large sequencing depth. Higher generation probabilities were observed for clonotypes shared by all four sorted-subset donors than for non-shared clonotypes. Estimated clonotype richness was generally larger for naive than for memory subsets. Because the study included a small number of donors, the genetic and exposure-history diversity represented was limited. Sharing across a handful of donors was observed for around 4.8% of naive CD4, over 3% of naive CD8, about 2.3% of memory CD4, and around 0.42% of memory CD8 clonotypes. Based on pairwise subsampling, the degree of clonotype sharing among donors was expected to be affected by sequencing depth. Sampling was restricted to blood, and TCR repertoires in tissue are likely to differ from TCR repertoires in blood.

This clone was seen only a few times. Its recognized antigen is unknown. The input lacks base qualities; no much larger clone sits a single base away. The TCR originated in a woman aged 30 to 39 in good health. The V and J genes are TRBV6-1 and TRBJ1-5; too little of a D gene remains to name it. The sequencing input was memory CD8+ T cells sorted from blood. This specimen's cell subset or site label, interpreted: CD45RO+ cells pooled with CCR7-negative TemRA cells. The CDR3 here reads CASHTDGNQPQHF. In nucleotide form, the sequence is TGTGCCAGCCATACGGACGGGAATCAGCCCCAGCATTTT.